Here is one TCR beta chain with its context. Its antigen is not identified. Amplification used 60 Vbeta primers and 13 Jbeta primers. Clones were read by immunoSEQ multiplex PCR, and TCRdb kept only the in-frame ones, dropping some. The repertoire holds 200,000 to 250,000 clones, with more than 75% as singletons. This sample is part of a study of cytomegalovirus exposure and HLA in healthy donors. Overall study findings and caveats: Analysis was carried out at a later point, and it linked a missense DCLRE1C variant to TCR beta V- and J-gene trimming.

Germline-derived CDR1 and CDR2 are MDHEN and SYDVKM. This CDR3 comprises 14 residues. With 2 bases removed from V and 8 bases from J, the gap between germline ends came to 15 bases. Sequences were obtained from PBMCs. The V call is TRBV28, the J call TRBJ1-2, with no clear D. The clonotype was recovered from a woman between 35 and 50 years old in good health and CMV-seronegative. CDR3 amino acids: CASSLRTGNGGYTF. The CDR3 bases are TGTGCCAGCAGTTTAAGGACGGGAAATGGGGGCTACACCTTC.